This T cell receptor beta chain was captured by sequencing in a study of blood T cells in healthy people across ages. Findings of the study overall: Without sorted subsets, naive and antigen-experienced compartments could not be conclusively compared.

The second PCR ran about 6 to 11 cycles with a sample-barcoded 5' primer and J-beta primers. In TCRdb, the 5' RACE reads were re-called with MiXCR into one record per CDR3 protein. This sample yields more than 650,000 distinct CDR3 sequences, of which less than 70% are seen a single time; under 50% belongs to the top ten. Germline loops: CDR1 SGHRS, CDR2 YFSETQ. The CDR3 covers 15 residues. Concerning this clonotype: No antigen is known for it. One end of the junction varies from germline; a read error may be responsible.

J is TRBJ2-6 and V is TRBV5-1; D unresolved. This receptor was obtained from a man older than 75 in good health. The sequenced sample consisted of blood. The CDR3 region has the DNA TGTGCCAGCAGTCCTGTGGGATCTGGGGCCAACGTCCTGACTTTC. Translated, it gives CASSPVGSGANVLTF.